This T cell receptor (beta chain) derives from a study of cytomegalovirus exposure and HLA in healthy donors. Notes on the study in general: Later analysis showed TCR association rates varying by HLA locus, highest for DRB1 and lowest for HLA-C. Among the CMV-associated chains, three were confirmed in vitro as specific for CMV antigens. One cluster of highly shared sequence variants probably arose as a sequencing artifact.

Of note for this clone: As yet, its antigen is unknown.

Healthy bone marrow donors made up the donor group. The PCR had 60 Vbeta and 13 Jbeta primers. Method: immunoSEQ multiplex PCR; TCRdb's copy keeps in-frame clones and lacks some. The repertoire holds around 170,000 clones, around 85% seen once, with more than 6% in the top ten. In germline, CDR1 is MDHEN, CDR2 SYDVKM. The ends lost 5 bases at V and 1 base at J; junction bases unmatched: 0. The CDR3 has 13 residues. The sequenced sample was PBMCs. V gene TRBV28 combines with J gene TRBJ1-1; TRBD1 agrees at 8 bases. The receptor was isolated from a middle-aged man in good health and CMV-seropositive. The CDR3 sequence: CASSDRGNTEAFF. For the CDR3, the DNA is TGTGCCAGCAGTGACAGGGGGAACACTGAAGCTTTCTTT.